This T cell receptor beta chain was identified during a study of cytomegalovirus exposure and HLA in healthy donors. On the study more broadly: From HLA-typed donors, an early data release held tens of millions of unique TCRs. Study outcomes and limitations: Later analysis identified about 18,000 TCR beta sequences associated with HLA alleles, using a false discovery rate threshold of 0.05.

The study ran its PCR with 60 Vbeta and 13 Jbeta primers. Profiled with immunoSEQ multiplex PCR; TCRdb holds only in-frame clones, not every one. The sample lists around 180,000 clones, 81% occurring once. Worth noting for this clone: As yet, its antigen is unknown.

The CDR3 consists of 14 residues. Trimming left V 7 bases short and J 4 bases short, with 14 bases between. Germline V gene data show CDR1 as SNHLY and CDR2 as FYNNEI. The sequence derives from a woman between 18 and 29 years old in good health and CMV-seropositive. The V and J genes are TRBV2 and TRBJ1-3, with unresolved D. Input material: PBMCs. The CDR3 bases are TGTGCCAGCACGGTCGGTAAATCAGGAAACACCATATATTTT. It translates to CASTVGKSGNTIYF.